This T cell receptor (beta chain) was captured in a study of cytomegalovirus exposure and HLA in healthy donors. General study points: Some highly shared sequence variants likely arose as a pipeline artifact.

Regarding this clone: The antigen is undetermined.

Use of 60 Vbeta and 13 Jbeta primers characterized the PCR. Assay used: immunoSEQ multiplex PCR; TCRdb lists only in-frame clones, some missing. The sample lists 150,000 to 200,000 clones, about three quarters occurring once. V was trimmed by 5 bases and J by 0 bases, leaving 15 bases between them. This CDR3 region has 16 residues. Looked up from germline, CDR1 is LNHDA and CDR2 is SQIVND (reference sequence). The chain recombines TRBV19 with TRBJ2-3; D perhaps matches TRBD2 (6 bases). The specimen was PBMCs. This receptor was obtained from a female donor in good health and CMV-seronegative. CDR3 region: CASSPLRGVSTDTQYF. The DNA of the CDR3 is TGTGCCAGTAGTCCCCTTCGCGGGGTTAGCACAGATACGCAGTATTTT.